The next 8 T cell receptor beta chains were all read from a single sample in a study of blood T cells in healthy people across ages. Together with a sample-barcoded 5' primer, a J-beta primer mix was included in a second PCR lasting roughly 6 to 12 cycles. One entry per CDR3 protein results from TCRdb running MiXCR on the 5' RACE reads. The repertoire holds about 780,000 distinct CDR3 sequences, with less than 80% as singletons. Sequenced material: blood. The source is a young man in good health.

V gene TRBV7-2 combines with J gene TRBJ2-7, with TRBD2 matching over 10 bases. V lost 1 base, J lost 3 bases, and 15 bases stayed unmatched. The CDR3 contains 19 residues. Germline assignment: CDR1 SGHTA and CDR2 FQGNSA. The DNA of the CDR3 is TGTGCCAGCAGCTTAGATGGTGGGCCCTCTAGCGGGGGCCTCTACGAGCAGTACTTC. Translating it yields CASSLDGGPSSGGLYEQYF.

This clonotype turned up a few times. The chain links TRBV20-1 to TRBJ2-7; 9 nucleotides line up with TRBD1. This CDR3 has 14 residues. Losses at the gene ends were 5 bases for V and 5 bases for J; bases not matched to a gene: 10. Per germline, CDR1 DFQATT and CDR2 SNEGSKA (reference sequence). The CDR3, as DNA: TGCAGTGCTGGGGTACAGGGGGCAGGAAACGAGCAGTACTTC. Residues: CSAGVQGAGNEQYF.

The chain links TRBV6-2 or TRBV6-3 to TRBJ2-4; possible D gene TRBD1, 6 bases. The CDR3 loop spans 15 amino acids. Germline V gene sequence: CDR1 MNHEY, CDR2 SVGEGT. Deletions cut 6 bases from V and 13 bases from J, with 25 bases between. For the CDR3, the DNA is TGTGCCAGCAGCCAATCCCCTACAGGGTCCGGAGAGCAGTACTTC. Amino acid sequence: CASSQSPTGSGEQYF.

This clonotype occurred many times. The rearrangement links TRBV29-1 to TRBJ2-5, with D perhaps TRBD2 (6 bases). V dropped 3 bases and J dropped 9 bases, with 11 bases sitting between them. CDR1 and CDR2 (germline): SQVTM, ANQGSEA. The CDR3 loop spans 11 amino acids. This CDR3 reads CSVDRSGAQYF. CDR3 DNA sequence: TGCAGCGTTGATCGTAGCGGAGCCCAGTACTTC. The complete variable domain, with remaining parts taken from reference TRBV29-1 and TRBJ2-5, reads SAVISQKPSRDICQRGTSLTIQCQVDSQVTMMFWYRQQPGQSLTLIATANQGSEATYESGFVIDKFPISRPNLTFSTLTVSNMSPEDSSIYLCSVDRSGAQYFGPGTRLLVL.

This clonotype showed up many times. The genes are TRBV7-2 and TRBJ2-3, with 7 bases aligning to TRBD1. The CDR3 length is 13 residues. V shed 4 bases and J 5 bases; nucleotides not matched to a gene: 3. Per the germline V gene, CDR1 is SGHTA and CDR2 is FQGNSA. In DNA form, the CDR3 reads TGTGCCAGCAGCTCCCGGGACAGAGATACGCAGTATTTT. It specifies CASSSRDRDTQYF.

The chain is built from TRBV9 and TRBJ1-1; D might be TRBD1 (6 bases). Looked up from germline, CDR1 is SGDLS and CDR2 is YYNGEE. Trimming shortened V by 3 bases and J by 0 bases, and 18 bases separated the two germline ends. The CDR3 runs 17 residues. The CDR3 coding sequence is TGTGCCAGCAGCGACTCGGGGGATACAGGGATGAACACTGAAGCTTTCTTT. Translation: CASSDSGDTGMNTEAFF.

The rearrangement uses TRBV3-1 and TRBJ2-1; 9 bases align to TRBD1. The CDR3 has 14 amino acids. Germline V CDR1 and CDR2: LGHDT, YNNKEL (reference sequence). J lost 11 bases, V lost 3 bases, and 8 bases had no gene match. The CDR3 region is CASSQGQGGGKQFF. The CDR3 nucleotides read TGTGCCAGCAGCCAGGGACAGGGAGGAGGTAAGCAGTTCTTC.

This clonotype has ten or more counts. V usage is TRBV11-3 and J usage is TRBJ2-7; D is unresolved. The length of the CDR3 is 13 residues. CDR1 is SGHNT and CDR2 is YENEEA in the germline V gene. Between the trimmed V and J ends, which lost 2 bases and 6 bases, there was a span of 11 bases. The CDR3 loop is CASSLMSPGEQYF. CDR3 DNA sequence: TGTGCCAGCAGCTTAATGAGTCCGGGCGAGCAGTACTTC.